This T cell receptor (beta chain) appears in the sequencing data of a study of blood T cell repertoires in COVID-19. Study-wide context: Both acute and convalescent COVID-19 samples were obtained from the United States, Italy and Spain. PBMCs, B-cell-depleted T cells, or T cells were the source of the cDNA or gDNA that made up the material.

V was shortened by 5 bases and J by 5 bases, with 16 bases between the two germline ends. Germline V lookup: CDR1 MDHEN, CDR2 SYDVKM. This CDR3 region has 14 residues. Per the authors' pipeline: It was from reference gene primer amplification that nucleated cell counts were estimated. The table came from immunoSEQ multiplex PCR; TCRdb's copy has only in-frame clones and leaves some out. The V and J calls and clone size are taken from that table; D and trimming were inferred from the DNA. The data show around 40,000 clones, 80% to 90% seen once. The sample holds a few counts of this clone. The receptor comes from a woman of 80 years or more with active or convalescent COVID-19. Sequencing was done on a sample of peripheral blood. The rearrangement uses TRBV28 and TRBJ2-7; D is possibly TRBD1 (6 bases). This chain's CDR3 is CASSPGQISNEQYF. DNA of the CDR3: TGTGCCAGCAGTCCCGGACAGATCAGCAACGAGCAGTACTTC.